Following are 21 T cell receptor beta chains from one sample sequenced in a study of cytomegalovirus exposure and HLA in healthy donors. PCR was performed using 60 Vbeta and 13 Jbeta primers. Sequencing used immunoSEQ multiplex PCR; TCRdb keeps in-frame clones, though not all of them. The repertoire consists of 110,000 to 150,000 clones, with less than 10% occurring once and the leading ten covering approximately 1.8%. The sequenced sample was PBMCs. The receptors were sampled from a male donor in good health and CMV-seronegative.

The V and J genes are TRBV30 and TRBJ2-4, with D maybe TRBD1 (6 bases). The V gene's germline CDR1 is GTSNPN and CDR2 SVGIG (reference sequence). Between the trimmed V and J ends, which lost 1 base and 4 bases, there was a span of 20 bases. The CDR3 is 17 residues long. CDR3 protein: CAWSGPPLWGLKNIQYF. The CDR3 bases are TGTGCCTGGAGTGGCCCTCCCCTCTGGGGGCTTAAAAACATTCAGTACTTC.

This clone was counted only a few times. V and J are TRBV10-3 and TRBJ2-1, with D perhaps matching TRBD1 (5 bases). V shed 6 bases and J shed 3 bases, with 18 bases lying between them. The V gene's germline CDR1 is ENHRY and CDR2 SYGVKD. This CDR3 spans 16 amino acids. The DNA for the CDR3 is TGTGCCATCAGCAACACCAGGGAATCTAGCTACAATGAGCAGTTCTTC. As protein: CAISNTRESSYNEQFF.

This chain joins TRBV5-6 and TRBJ2-7; D call uncertain. The CDR3 spans 12 residues. Germline V gene sequence: CDR1 SGHDT, CDR2 YYEEEE. V gave up 4 bases and J gave up 0 bases, with 5 bases separating them. The CDR3 region has the DNA TGTGCCAGCAGCAGCGCCTCCTACGAGCAGTACTTC. Encoded protein: CASSSASYEQYF.

In this sample, this clone turned up a few times. The V and J genes are TRBV5-8 and TRBJ2-5, with 7 bases that match TRBD1. The CDR3 is made up of 14 amino acids. The germline CDR1 and CDR2 sequences are SGHTS and YDEGEE. With 4 bases clipped from V and 7 bases from J, the junction kept 10 bases outside the gene matches. CDR3 nucleotides: TGTGCCAGCAGCCCCTGGGGGCAGGGGGTGACCCAGTACTTC. Its protein product is CASSPWGQGVTQYF.

The chain combines TRBV9 with TRBJ2-2; no firm D call. CDR1 and CDR2 (germline): SGDLS, YYNGEE. The ends were cut back, 0 bases at V and 0 bases at J, with 9 bases in the middle. The CDR3 length is 16 residues. In DNA, the CDR3 is TGTGCCAGCAGCGTAGACGGCGGCGCGAACACCGGGGAGCTGTTTTTT. This encodes CASSVDGGANTGELFF.

This clone has just a few counts. The V and J genes are TRBV5-1 and TRBJ2-7; possible D gene TRBD1, 6 bases. Germline CDR1 reads SGHRS; CDR2 reads YFSETQ. V lost 3 bases and J lost 2, with 9 bases in between. CDR3 length equals 13 residues. CDR3 in amino acids: CASSSGAAYEQYF. DNA of the CDR3: TGCGCCAGCAGCTCAGGGGCCGCCTACGAGCAGTACTTC. Together with reference TRBV5-1 and TRBJ2-7, the CDR3 gives the full variable domain: KAGVTQTPRYLIKTRGQQVTLSCSPISGHRSVSWYQQTPGQGLQFLFEYFSETQRNKGNFPGRFSGRQFSNSRSEMNVSTLELGDSALYLCASSSGAAYEQYFGPGTRLTVT.

The chain employs TRBV2 and TRBJ1-1, with 10 bases lining up with TRBD1. Germline V gives CDR1 SNHLY, CDR2 FYNNEI. V shed 5 bases, J shed 3 bases, and the junction held 6 bases outside the gene matches. This CDR3 has 15 residues. CDR3 protein: CASSSPTGGYTEAFF. The CDR3 DNA reads as TGTGCCAGCAGTTCCCCGACAGGGGGCTACACTGAAGCTTTCTTT.

This clone came up a few times. The chain joins TRBV29-1 to TRBJ1-5, with D tentatively TRBD1 (6 bases). Trimming took off 6 bases at V and 5 bases at J, with 17 bases between the two ends. The CDR3 length is 14 residues. Germline V lookup: CDR1 SQVTM, CDR2 ANQGSEA. CDR3 region: CSVSGDTEHQPQHF. CDR3 in DNA: TGCAGCGTCTCTGGGGACACGGAACATCAGCCCCAGCATTTT. The whole variable domain, remainder taken from reference TRBV29-1 and TRBJ1-5, is SAVISQKPSRDICQRGTSLTIQCQVDSQVTMMFWYRQQPGQSLTLIATANQGSEATYESGFVIDKFPISRPNLTFSTLTVSNMSPEDSSIYLCSVSGDTEHQPQHFGDGTRLSIL.

This clone has more than one count but fewer than ten. The CDR3 coding sequence is TGTGCCAGCAGCGTAGGTTATAAGCGGCTAGCGGGAGTTAATGAGCAGTTCTTC. Its protein is CASSVGYKRLAGVNEQFF. The chain combines TRBV9 with TRBJ2-1; 10 bases are a match to TRBD2. Germline assignment: CDR1 SGDLS and CDR2 YYNGEE. The CDR3 length is 18 residues. Losses at the gene ends were 0 bases for V and 7 bases for J; bases not matched to a gene: 13.

The table lists this clone with a few counts. The gene calls are TRBV7-9 and TRBJ2-7, with D hard to call. This CDR3 is built from 13 residues. V was trimmed by 6 bases and J by 3 bases, leaving 12 bases between them. The germline CDR1 and CDR2 sequences are SEHNR and FQNEAQ (reference sequence). CDR3 DNA: TGTGCCAGCAGTCCTATCAAAATCTACGAGCAGTACTTC. Its translation: CASSPIKIYEQYF.

V usage is TRBV7-2 and J usage is TRBJ2-7; weak D call: TRBD2 (5 bases). Germline assignment: CDR1 SGHTA and CDR2 FQGNSA. The CDR3 has 13 amino acids. V was shortened by 0 bases and J by 4 bases, with 7 bases between the two germline ends. The CDR3 region has the DNA TGTGCCAGCAGCTTAGCCGGGAATTACGAGCAGTACTTC. Encoded protein: CASSLAGNYEQYF.

J is TRBJ1-1 and V is TRBV13; D unresolved. The CDR3 contains 13 residues. Trimming left V 2 bases short and J 2 bases short, with 6 bases between. The germline gives CDR1 PRHDT, CDR2 FYEKMQ (reference sequence). CDR3 in DNA: TGTGCCAGCAGCTTATCACTAAACACTGAAGCTTTCTTT. Amino acids: CASSLSLNTEAFF.

The chain recombines TRBV4-1 with TRBJ1-5; 10 bases align to TRBD1. Germline CDR1 and CDR2: MGHRA and YSYEKL. The CDR3 is 15 amino acids. The J segment lost 5 bases and the V segment lost 1 base, leaving 2 bases of the junction unmatched. The CDR3: CASSQGQGAYQPQHF. CDR3 DNA sequence: TGCGCCAGCAGCCAAGGACAGGGGGCCTATCAGCCCCAGCATTTT.

This clone was seen a handful of times. The chain employs TRBV7-9 and TRBJ2-7; TRBD2 is a possible D gene (5 bases). The germline V and J ends were trimmed by 0 bases and 3 bases, with 15 bases remaining between them. This CDR3 is 16 amino acids long. CDR1 and CDR2 (germline): SEHNR, FQNEAQ (reference sequence). The CDR3 region has the DNA TGTGCCAGCAGCTTAGCGGGAGCAGGAACCTACTACGAGCAGTACTTC. Translation: CASSLAGAGTYYEQYF.

Details on this clone: Since no conserved phenylalanine or tryptophan closes the CDR3, a read error is the likely cause. It is unclear where the CDR3 begins or ends on the DNA, so no DNA is shown, and the CDR3 is as TCRdb lists it. J is TRBJ1-4 and V is TRBV9; no check of the table's D call, TRBD1, against the DNA was made. Germline V gives CDR1 SGDLS, CDR2 YYNGEE. The CDR3 length equals 8 residues, ends included. The CDR3 sequence is CASSGTGR.

This clone was detected only a few times. V and J are TRBV19 and TRBJ1-2; the match to TRBD1 covers 9 bases. The CDR3 is 13 residues long. Losses at the gene ends were 9 bases for V and 5 bases for J; bases not matched to a gene: 7. Germline CDR1 and CDR2: LNHDA and SQIVND (reference sequence). The DNA of the CDR3 is TGTGCCAGCAGGGACAGGGAACGGTATGGCTACACCTTC. This gives the protein CASRDRERYGYTF.

The rearrangement links TRBV6-5 to TRBJ1-1; 9 bases map to TRBD1. V lost 6 bases and J lost 4; bases outside the gene matches: 9. The V gene's germline CDR1 is MNHEY and CDR2 SVGAGI. CDR3 size: 15 residues. Here the CDR3 reads CASRGGQGRTTEAFF. CDR3 sequence (DNA): TGTGCCAGCAGGGGAGGACAGGGGAGGACCACTGAAGCTTTCTTT.

V and J are TRBV4-2 and TRBJ2-3, with D possibly matching TRBD2 (6 bases). Germline values: CDR1 LGHNA, CDR2 YNFKEQ. Between the trimmed V and J ends, which lost 0 bases and 1 base, there was a span of 14 bases. The CDR3 runs 17 residues. CDR3 in amino acids: CASSQDFAAGRTDTQYF. In DNA, the CDR3 is TGTGCCAGCAGCCAAGATTTTGCGGCGGGACGCACAGATACGCAGTATTTT.

In its sample, this clone was seen a few times. The rearrangement links TRBV14 to TRBJ2-1; 10 bases match TRBD2. Trimming at V came to 2 bases and at J to 3 bases, leaving 1 base not matched to a gene. The germline V gene encodes CDR1 SGHDN and CDR2 FVKESK. CDR3 size: 15 residues. DNA for the CDR3: TGTGCCAGCAGCCAACCTAGCGGGGGCTACAATGAGCAGTTCTTC. It specifies CASSQPSGGYNEQFF.

The sample holds a few counts of this clone. The chain recombines TRBV28 with TRBJ1-1, with D possibly being TRBD1 (5 bases). V was clipped by 8 bases and J by 3 bases, with 10 bases between them. This CDR3 is 12 amino acids long. Germline V gene lookup returns CDR1 MDHEN and CDR2 SYDVKM. CDR3 DNA sequence: TGTGCCAGCCAAGGGGAATACACTGAAGCTTTCTTT. Translating it yields CASQGEYTEAFF.

This sequence joins TRBV4-2 and TRBJ1-2; D is perhaps TRBD1 (5 bases). Germline CDR1 LGHNA, CDR2 YNFKEQ. This CDR3 is built from 15 residues. The V end was cut by 2 bases, the J end by 4 bases, with 14 bases between. In DNA form, the CDR3 reads TGTGCCAGCAGCCAAATGGCGACAGAGAGCTATGGCTACACCTTC. As protein: CASSQMATESYGYTF.